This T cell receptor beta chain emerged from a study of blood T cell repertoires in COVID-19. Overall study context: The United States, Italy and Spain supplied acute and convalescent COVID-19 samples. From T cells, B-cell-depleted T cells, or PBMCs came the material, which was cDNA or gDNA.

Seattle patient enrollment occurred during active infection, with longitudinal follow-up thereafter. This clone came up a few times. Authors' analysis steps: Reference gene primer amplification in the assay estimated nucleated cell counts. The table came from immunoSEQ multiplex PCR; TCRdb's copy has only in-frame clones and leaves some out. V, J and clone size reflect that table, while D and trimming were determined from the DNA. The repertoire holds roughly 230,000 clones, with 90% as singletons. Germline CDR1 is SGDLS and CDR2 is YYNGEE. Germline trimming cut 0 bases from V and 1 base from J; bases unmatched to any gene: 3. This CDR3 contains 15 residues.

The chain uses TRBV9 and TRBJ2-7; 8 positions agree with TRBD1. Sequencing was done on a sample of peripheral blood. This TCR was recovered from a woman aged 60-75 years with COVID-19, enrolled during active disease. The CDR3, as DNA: TGTGCCAGCAGCGTAGGGACAGGGAGTTCCTACGAGCAGTACTTC. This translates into CASSVGTGSSYEQYF.